The 2 T cell receptor beta chains in this list originate from one sample, sequenced in a study of blood T cell repertoires in COVID-19 (TCRdb year 2020). Libraries were made using the immunoSEQ multiplex PCR assay. In its TCRdb copy, this immuneACCESS table keeps in-frame sequences only and misses some clones. Where compared with another copy, unresolved V genes explain less than half of these, and the others have no known cause. The table for this sample lists about 310,000 clones; approximately 87% of them were counted only once. Around 8% of the sample is held by the ten biggest clonotypes. The sequenced sample was peripheral blood. These receptors came from a woman between 50 and 59 years old who had recovered from COVID-19.

V is TRBV7-2 and J is TRBJ2-2; 9 bases are shared with TRBD1. The CDR3 extends over 15 amino acids. The germline gives CDR1 SGHTA, CDR2 FQGNSA. With V trimmed by 4 bases and J by 8 bases, 8 bases remained unmatched. The CDR3 DNA follows: TGTGCCAGCAGCTCCGGGACAGGGCTTTTGGGGGAGCTGTTTTTT. It translates to CASSSGTGLLGELFF.

V and J are TRBV19 and TRBJ2-3, with 11 bases identical to TRBD1. CDR1 and CDR2 (germline): LNHDA, SQIVND (reference sequence). The junction had 2 bases not matched to a gene; V was cut back by 5 bases and J by 4 bases. This CDR3 contains 14 residues. In DNA form, the CDR3 reads TGTGCCAGTAGTCGGACAGGGGGCCCAGATACGCAGTATTTT. Translating gives CASSRTGGPDTQYF.